The clone carrying this TCR beta chain was counted at least ten times. The ends lost 5 bases at V and 9 bases at J; junction bases unmatched: 5. This CDR3 is built from 13 residues. Per germline, CDR1 SGHTA and CDR2 FQGNSA. With iRepertoire HTBI primers and Arm-PCR of CDR3 regions, TCR beta libraries were built. One entry per CDR3 protein, called by TCRdb with MiXCR from the multiplex PCR reads. The table records 450,000 or so distinct CDR3 sequences, approximately 23% of them present only once. These data are taken from a study of regulatory T cells in long-lasting Graves disease. The time point denotes: persistent/refractory GD, antithyroid drugs over 5 years with positive TRAb. Generation of the TCR library employed RNA extracted from PBMCs.

The V gene is TRBV7-2, the J gene TRBJ2-7; 12 nucleotides align to TRBD1. This receptor was obtained from a female donor with Graves disease. The specimen comprised peripheral blood mononuclear cells (PBMCs), sampled when the disease was refractory, from a patient treated with antithyroid drugs. The CDR3, as DNA: TGTGCCAGCAGCCCCGGGACAGGGGGCGCGCAGTACTTC. This encodes CASSPGTGGAQYF.